Listed here are 22 T cell receptor beta chains from one sample, sequenced in a study of shared T cell receptors in the human thymus. Clones were sequenced by immunoSEQ multiplex PCR, and TCRdb holds only the in-frame ones, with some missing. The sample contains hundreds of thousands of clones, around 87% of which appear only once. Separately, the same data were catalogued under a study of human thymus T cells.

The sequenced sample consisted of thymocytes. The receptors shown here come from a boy in the first two years of life with a congenital heart defect.

J is TRBJ2-5 and V is TRBV9, with 8 bases fitting TRBD1. Germline CDR1 is SGDLS and CDR2 is YYNGEE. J lost 4 bases, V lost 4 bases, and 3 bases had no gene match. This CDR3 has 13 amino acids. The CDR3 loop is CASSIQGGETQYF. The CDR3 DNA follows: TGTGCCAGCAGCATACAGGGGGGAGAGACCCAGTACTTC.

The V gene is TRBV7-3, the J gene TRBJ2-2; 13 bases map to TRBD2. Germline-derived CDR1 and CDR2 are SGHTA and FQGTGA. This CDR3 spans 16 amino acids. J lost 5 bases, V lost 5 bases, and 5 bases had no gene match. The CDR3 spells CASSTRTSGRTGELFF. CDR3 in DNA: TGTGCCAGCAGCACCCGGACTAGCGGGAGAACCGGGGAGCTGTTTTTT. Complete variable domain (other parts from reference TRBV7-3 and TRBJ2-2): GAGVSQTPSNKVTEKGKYVELRCDPISGHTALYWYRQSLGQGPEFLIYFQGTGAADDSGLPNDRFFAVRPEGSVSTLKIQRTERGDSAVYLCASSTRTSGRTGELFFGEGSRLTVL.

CDR3 nucleotide sequence: TGCGCCAGCAGCCAAGAGGTACCCCTCCGGCTAGCGGGCCTCTCTGGGGCCAACGTCCTGACTTTC. This encodes CASSQEVPLRLAGLSGANVLTF. V is TRBV4-1 and J is TRBJ2-6; the match to TRBD2 covers 8 bases. Trimming removed 0 bases from V and 0 bases from J; junction bases left unmatched: 16. Germline V gene sequence: CDR1 MGHRA, CDR2 YSYEKL. CDR3 length: 22 amino acids.

The V call is TRBV9, the J call TRBJ2-3; 7 nucleotides line up with TRBD2. CDR3 length equals 16 residues. The V gene end was trimmed by 0 bases and the J gene end by 2 bases; junction bases not matched to a gene: 6. Germline assignment: CDR1 SGDLS and CDR2 YYNGEE. CDR3 sequence reads: CASSVEAGENTDTQYF. CDR3 nucleotides: TGTGCCAGCAGCGTAGAGGCGGGGGAAAACACAGATACGCAGTATTTT.

The rearrangement joins TRBV6-1 to TRBJ1-5, with D perhaps TRBD1 (6 bases). Germline values: CDR1 MNHNS, CDR2 SASEGT. V lost 6 bases and J 0 bases, leaving 12 bases between the germline ends. The CDR3 totals 15 residues. CDR3 sequence: CASSYRVNSNQPQHF. CDR3 nucleotide sequence: TGTGCCAGCAGCTACAGGGTCAATAGCAATCAGCCCCAGCATTTT.

This clone has only a few counts. One junction end does not reproduce the germline sequence, and a read error may be involved. This chain links TRBV5-1 with TRBJ1-4, with 7 bases that match TRBD1. CDR3 length equals 13 residues. Germline V CDR1 and CDR2: SGHRS, YFSETQ. The CDR3 protein is CASSPMTGLHLSF. The CDR3 DNA sequence: TGCGCCAGCAGCCCCATGACAGGGCTCCACCTCTCCTTT.

The rearrangement links TRBV6-5 to TRBJ2-5; 8 bases align to TRBD2. Germline V CDR1 and CDR2: MNHEY, SVGAGI. V shed 2 bases, J shed 5 bases, and the junction held 7 bases outside the gene matches. The CDR3 spans 15 residues. The CDR3 reads CASSYPSGSAETQYF. CDR3 in DNA: TGTGCCAGCAGTTACCCCAGCGGGAGTGCGGAGACCCAGTACTTC.

V gene TRBV14 combines with J gene TRBJ1-1; D is perhaps TRBD1 (5 bases). CDR1 and CDR2 from the germline V gene are SGHDN and FVKESK. V lost 3 bases, J lost 7 bases, and 9 bases lay in between. This CDR3 has 12 residues. CDR3 protein: CASSHQGSEAFF. The CDR3 region has the DNA TGTGCCAGCAGCCACCAGGGAAGTGAAGCTTTCTTT.

This rearrangement joins TRBV5-6 to TRBJ2-5, with D unclear. This CDR3 contains 13 residues. Germline CDR1 and CDR2: SGHDT and YYEEEE. V lost 0 bases and J 7 bases, leaving 10 bases between the germline ends. CDR3 in amino acids: CASSLGQAGTQYF. In DNA form, the CDR3 reads TGTGCCAGCAGCTTGGGGCAGGCAGGGACCCAGTACTTC.

This rearrangement joins TRBV9 to TRBJ2-7, with 9 bases matching TRBD1. The CDR3 has 14 amino acids. Unmatched junction bases numbered 5, after V lost 4 bases and J lost 3 bases. CDR1 SGDLS and CDR2 YYNGEE come from the germline V gene. The CDR3 sequence: CASSPRTGDYEQYF. CDR3 nucleotide sequence: TGTGCCAGCAGCCCCCGGACAGGGGACTACGAGCAGTACTTC.

The V and J genes are TRBV18 and TRBJ2-1; possibly TRBD1 for D (6 bases). Looked up from germline, CDR1 is KGHSH and CDR2 is LQKENI. This CDR3 contains 19 residues. Trimming shortened V by 3 bases and J by 2 bases, and 23 bases separated the two germline ends. The CDR3 here is CASSPKETGTERPYNEQFF. The CDR3 nucleotides read TGTGCCAGCTCACCTAAAGAAACAGGGACCGAGAGACCCTACAATGAGCAGTTCTTC.

This clone was detected once. The chain links TRBV7-8 to TRBJ2-7; a possible D gene is TRBD1 (5 bases). Trimming took 5 bases from V and 1 from J, leaving 15 bases between them. The CDR3 consists of 15 residues. Per the germline V gene, CDR1 is SGHVS and CDR2 is FQNEAQ. The CDR3 here is CASSPWTHGSYEQYF. The CDR3 bases are TGTGCCAGCAGCCCCTGGACACATGGATCCTACGAGCAGTACTTC.

The genes are TRBV14 and TRBJ2-1; tentatively, D is TRBD2 (5 bases). V lost 0 bases to trimming and J lost 2 bases, with 14 bases between them. This CDR3 spans 17 amino acids. Per germline, CDR1 SGHDN and CDR2 FVKESK. The CDR3 is CASSQERVRRPYNEQFF. CDR3 sequence (DNA): TGTGCCAGCAGCCAAGAACGAGTTCGGAGGCCCTACAATGAGCAGTTCTTC.

This chain joins TRBV7-2 and TRBJ2-7, with 7 positions matching TRBD2. Germline V gene lookup returns CDR1 SGHTA and CDR2 FQGNSA. This CDR3 region has 13 residues. With V trimmed by 11 bases and J by 5 bases, 12 bases remained unmatched. Written as DNA, the CDR3 is TGTGCCGGTGGGGCGGGAGTTGGGAACGAGCAGTACTTC. This codes for CAGGAGVGNEQYF. The full variable domain, completed using reference TRBV7-2 and TRBJ2-7, is GAGVSQSPSNKVTEKGKDVELRCDPISGHTALYWYRQSLGQGLEFLIYFQGNSAPDKSGLPSDRFSAERTGGSVSTLTIQRTQQEDSAVYLCAGGAGVGNEQYFGPGTRLTVT.

This clone appeared a few times. The CDR3 spells CASSLGQQGLYTGELFF. The DNA of the CDR3 is TGTGCCAGCAGCTTGGGTCAGCAGGGGCTTTACACCGGGGAGCTGTTTTTT. This rearrangement joins TRBV5-6 to TRBJ2-2; weak D call: TRBD1 (6 bases). The CDR3 is made up of 17 amino acids. With 0 bases removed from V and 3 bases from J, the gap between germline ends came to 15 bases. Germline V gene data show CDR1 as SGHDT and CDR2 as YYEEEE.

The chain joins TRBV6-5 to TRBJ1-3; 7 nucleotides align to TRBD1. V lost 7 bases and J lost 7; bases outside the gene matches: 13. The germline V gene encodes CDR1 MNHEY and CDR2 SVGAGI. The length of the CDR3 is 15 residues. This CDR3 is CASIGEEQGRNTIYF. In DNA, the CDR3 is TGTGCCAGCATAGGAGAGGAACAGGGGCGGAACACCATATATTTT.

This clone has a single count. The chain joins TRBV6-5 to TRBJ2-7, with D possibly being TRBD1 (5 bases). In germline, CDR1 is MNHEY, CDR2 SVGAGI. With 6 bases removed from V and 3 bases from J, the gap between germline ends came to 15 bases. The CDR3 sequence is 14 residues long. CDR3 coding DNA: TGTGCCAGCAGCCAAAACCGAAGGGGCTACGAGCAGTACTTC. This translates into CASSQNRRGYEQYF.

The rearrangement uses TRBV7-9 and TRBJ2-3; possibly TRBD2 for D (6 bases). The CDR3 has 19 amino acids. Germline lookup yields CDR1 SEHNR and CDR2 FQNEAQ (reference sequence). Trimming pared 3 bases from V and 0 bases from J, leaving 22 bases between. CDR3 DNA: TGTGCCAGCAGCTTTCGTCGGGACTCGGGCAGTGCTAGCACAGATACGCAGTATTTT. Its translation is CASSFRRDSGSASTDTQYF.

V and J are TRBV4-3 and TRBJ2-1, with D possibly being TRBD2 (6 bases). Trimming took 4 bases from V and 7 from J, leaving 17 bases between them. Germline-derived CDR1 and CDR2 are LGHNA and YSLEER. The CDR3 consists of 15 residues. The CDR3 sequence is CASSRTGTRENEQFF. The DNA of the CDR3 is TGCGCCAGCAGCCGTACCGGGACTCGGGAGAATGAGCAGTTCTTC.

The genes are TRBV10-3 and TRBJ2-7; 9 bases agree with TRBD1. The CDR3 covers 16 residues. Germline V lookup: CDR1 ENHRY, CDR2 SYGVKD. V was pared by 4 bases and J by 1 base, with 8 bases of the junction left unmatched. Here the CDR3 DNA reads TGTGCCATCAGTGGACCCCGGGACAGGGCATCCTACGAGCAGTACTTC. Its protein product is CAISGPRDRASYEQYF.

The chain joins TRBV5-6 to TRBJ2-1, with 8 bases matching TRBD2. V was clipped by 4 bases and J by 5 bases; unmatched bases: 8. CDR3 length equals 15 residues. Germline V CDR1 and CDR2: SGHDT, YYEEEE. This CDR3 reads CASSPGGLADNEQFF. For the CDR3, the DNA is TGTGCCAGCAGCCCGGGGGGGCTAGCCGACAATGAGCAGTTCTTC.

This chain joins TRBV28 and TRBJ1-1; weak D call: TRBD1 (5 bases). Germline V CDR1 and CDR2: MDHEN, SYDVKM. V lost 1 base and J 5 bases, leaving 23 bases between the germline ends. The CDR3 is made up of 18 amino acids. Here the CDR3 DNA reads TGTGCCAGCAGTTTATACAGGTTTCCTGACTCTCTGGAGACTGAAGCTTTCTTT. Protein product: CASSLYRFPDSLETEAFF.